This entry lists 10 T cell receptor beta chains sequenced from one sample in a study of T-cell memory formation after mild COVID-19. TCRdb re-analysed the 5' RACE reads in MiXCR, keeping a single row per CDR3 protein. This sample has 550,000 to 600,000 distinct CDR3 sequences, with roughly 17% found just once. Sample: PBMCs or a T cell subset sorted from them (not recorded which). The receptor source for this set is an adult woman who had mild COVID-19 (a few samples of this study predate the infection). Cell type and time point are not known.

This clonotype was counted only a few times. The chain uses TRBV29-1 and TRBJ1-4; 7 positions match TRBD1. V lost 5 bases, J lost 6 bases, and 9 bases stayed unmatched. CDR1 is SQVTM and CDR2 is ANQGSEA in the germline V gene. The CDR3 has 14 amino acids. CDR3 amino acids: CSVSDRDRDEKLFF. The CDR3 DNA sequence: TGCAGCGTTAGTGACCGGGACAGAGATGAAAAACTGTTTTTT.

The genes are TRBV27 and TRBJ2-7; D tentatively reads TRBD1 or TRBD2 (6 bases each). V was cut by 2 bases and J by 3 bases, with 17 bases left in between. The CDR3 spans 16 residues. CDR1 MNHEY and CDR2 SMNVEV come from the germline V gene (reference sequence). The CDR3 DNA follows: TGTGCCAGCAGTTTAGGTACAGGGACTTTTAGCTACGAGCAGTACTTC. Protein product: CASSLGTGTFSYEQYF.

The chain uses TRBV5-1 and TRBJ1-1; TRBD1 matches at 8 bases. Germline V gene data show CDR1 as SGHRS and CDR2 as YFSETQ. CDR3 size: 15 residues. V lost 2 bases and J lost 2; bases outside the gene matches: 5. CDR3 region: CASSFRDRRNTEAFF. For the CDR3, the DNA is TGCGCCAGCAGCTTCCGGGACAGGAGAAACACTGAAGCTTTCTTT.

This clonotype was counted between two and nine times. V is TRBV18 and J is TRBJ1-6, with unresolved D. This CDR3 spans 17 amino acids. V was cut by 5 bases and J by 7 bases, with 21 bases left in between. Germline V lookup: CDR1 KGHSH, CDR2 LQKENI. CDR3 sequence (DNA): TGTGCCAGCTCATCCCAACCCGCAATAGCCCGGAATTCACCCCTCCACTTT. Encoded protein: CASSSQPAIARNSPLHF.

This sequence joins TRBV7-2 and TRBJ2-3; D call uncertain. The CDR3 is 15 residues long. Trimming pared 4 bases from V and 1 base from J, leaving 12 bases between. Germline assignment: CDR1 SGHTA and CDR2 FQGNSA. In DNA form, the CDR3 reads TGTGCCAGCAGCTCCCAAAAGGGCGGCACAGATACGCAGTATTTT. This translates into CASSSQKGGTDTQYF.

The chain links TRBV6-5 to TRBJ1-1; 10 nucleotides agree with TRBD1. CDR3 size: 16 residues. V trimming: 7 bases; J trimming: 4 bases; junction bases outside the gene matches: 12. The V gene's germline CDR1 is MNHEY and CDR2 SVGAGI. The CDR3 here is CASKSGTGVVGTEAFF. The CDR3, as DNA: TGTGCCAGCAAATCCGGGACAGGGGTTGTCGGCACTGAAGCTTTCTTT.

The CDR3 DNA follows: TGTGCCACCAGTGATTTTAAAGGATTAGAAGCTTTCTTT. This translates into CATSDFKGLEAFF. The chain recombines TRBV24-1 with TRBJ1-1; the D is unclear. Germline V CDR1 and CDR2: KGHDR, SFDVKD. The CDR3 runs 13 residues. Trimming removed 1 base at V and 8 bases at J, with 10 bases between.

CDR3 nucleotide sequence: TGTGCCAGCAGACGAACGCGCAATCAGCCCCAGCATTTT. This sequence encodes CASRRTRNQPQHF. The V call is TRBV12-3 or TRBV12-4, the J call TRBJ1-5; D is uncertain. The CDR3 contains 13 residues. V was shortened by 6 bases and J by 2 bases, with 8 bases between the two germline ends.

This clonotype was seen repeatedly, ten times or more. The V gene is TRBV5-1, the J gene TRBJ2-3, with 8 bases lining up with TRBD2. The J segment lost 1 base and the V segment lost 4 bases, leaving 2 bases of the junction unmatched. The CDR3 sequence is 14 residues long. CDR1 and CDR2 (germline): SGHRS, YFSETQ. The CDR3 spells CASSTTSGTDTQYF. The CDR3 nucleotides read TGCGCCAGCAGCACGACTAGCGGCACAGATACGCAGTATTTT.

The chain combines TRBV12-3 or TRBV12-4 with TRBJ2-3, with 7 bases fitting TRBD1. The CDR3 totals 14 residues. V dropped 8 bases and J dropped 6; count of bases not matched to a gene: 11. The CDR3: CASVYRGPLDTQYF. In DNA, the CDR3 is TGTGCCAGCGTCTACAGGGGCCCTTTGGATACGCAGTATTTT.